This TCR beta chain came from a study of cytomegalovirus exposure and HLA in healthy donors. Points on this clone: Its specificity is unknown.

Study-wide points: A previous analysis found most TCR beta V segments productive roughly 90% or roughly 30% of the time. With later analysis, a missense DCLRE1C variant became linked to TCR beta V- and J-gene trimming. Indistinguishability led to the exclusion of some V segments, TRBV6-2 and TRBV6-3 included.

In the PCR, 60 Vbeta and 13 Jbeta primers were used. Method: immunoSEQ multiplex PCR; TCRdb's copy keeps in-frame clones and lacks some. The profile shows 110,000 to 150,000 clones, just under 85% of them singletons. The V end lost 3 bases, the J end lost 1 base, and 10 bases lay between the germline ends. The germline V gene encodes CDR1 SNHLY and CDR2 FYNNEI. The CDR3 has 15 residues. V usage is TRBV2 and J usage is TRBJ1-5; D ambiguous. This TCR came from a woman aged 60-70 years in good health and CMV-seropositive. Specimen: PBMCs. The CDR3 loop is CASSEREISNQPQHF. As DNA, the CDR3 is TGTGCCAGCAGTGAGCGGGAAATCAGCAATCAGCCCCAGCATTTT.